The source of this T cell receptor beta chain is a study of CD8+ T cells in alopecia areata. Overall study findings and caveats: Patients displayed less clarity in TCR sharing than mice, a finding possibly related to HLA. Lesional scalp, notably in alopecia totalis/universalis, had clonality above that of normal scalp.

RNA extraction and reverse transcription yielded cDNA as sequencing template. Clones were read by immunoSEQ multiplex PCR, and TCRdb kept only the in-frame ones, dropping some. The table includes some 120,000 clones, about 46% detected once. As part of sample collection, lesional scalp punch biopsies and peripheral blood were taken from alopecia areata patients. There are 12 residues in the CDR3. V lost 4 bases and J 8 bases, leaving 12 bases between the germline ends. Germline CDR1 reads SGHNT; CDR2 reads YYREEE (reference sequence). Concerning this clone itself: The antigen is not known.

The chain combines TRBV5-4 with TRBJ1-1, with D uncertain. The sequencing input was NKG2D-low CD8+ T cells sorted from blood. The sequence derives from a human donor with alopecia areata. The DNA of the CDR3 is TGTGCCAGCAGCACTGCCGTGGGCGAAGCTTTCTTT. It yields the protein CASSTAVGEAFF.